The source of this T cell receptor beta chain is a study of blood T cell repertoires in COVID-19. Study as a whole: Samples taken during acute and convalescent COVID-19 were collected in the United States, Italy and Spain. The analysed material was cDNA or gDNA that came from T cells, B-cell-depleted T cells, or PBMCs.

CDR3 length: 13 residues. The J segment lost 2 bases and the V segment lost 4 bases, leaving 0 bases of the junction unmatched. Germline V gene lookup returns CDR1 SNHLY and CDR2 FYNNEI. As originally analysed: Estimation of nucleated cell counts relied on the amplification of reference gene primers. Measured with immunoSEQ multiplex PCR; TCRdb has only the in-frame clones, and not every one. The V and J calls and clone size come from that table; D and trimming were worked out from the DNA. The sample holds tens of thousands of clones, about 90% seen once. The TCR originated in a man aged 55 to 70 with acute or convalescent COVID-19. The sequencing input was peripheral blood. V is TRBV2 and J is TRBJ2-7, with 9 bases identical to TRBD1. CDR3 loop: CASSGDRAYEQYF. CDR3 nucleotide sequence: TGTGCCAGCAGTGGGGACAGGGCCTACGAGCAGTACTTC.